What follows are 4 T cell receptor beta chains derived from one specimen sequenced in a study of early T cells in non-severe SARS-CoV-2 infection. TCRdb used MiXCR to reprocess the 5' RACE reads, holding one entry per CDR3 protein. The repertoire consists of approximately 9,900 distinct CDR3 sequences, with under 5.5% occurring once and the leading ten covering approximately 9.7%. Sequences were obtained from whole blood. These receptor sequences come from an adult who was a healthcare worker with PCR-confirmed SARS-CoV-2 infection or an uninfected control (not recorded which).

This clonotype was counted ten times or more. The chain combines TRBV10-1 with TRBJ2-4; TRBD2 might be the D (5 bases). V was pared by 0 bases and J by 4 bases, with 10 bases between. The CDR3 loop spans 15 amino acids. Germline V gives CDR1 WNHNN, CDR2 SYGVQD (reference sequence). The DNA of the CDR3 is TGCGCCAGCAGTGAGTCGGGCGGAGGAAAAAACATTCAGTACTTC. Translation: CASSESGGGKNIQYF.

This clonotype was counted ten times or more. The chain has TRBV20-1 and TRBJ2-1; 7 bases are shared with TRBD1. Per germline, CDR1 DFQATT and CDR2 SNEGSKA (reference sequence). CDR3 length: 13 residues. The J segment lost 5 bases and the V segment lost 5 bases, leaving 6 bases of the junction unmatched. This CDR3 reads CSAYRTGNNEQFF. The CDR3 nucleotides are TGCAGTGCTTATCGGACAGGAAACAATGAGCAGTTCTTC.

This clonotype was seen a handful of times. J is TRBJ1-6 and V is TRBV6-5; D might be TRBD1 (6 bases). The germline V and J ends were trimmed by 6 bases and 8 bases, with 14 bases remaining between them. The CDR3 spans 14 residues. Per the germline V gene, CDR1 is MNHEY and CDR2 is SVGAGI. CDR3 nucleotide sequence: TGTGCCAGCAGCCAACAGGGTGGGGATTCACCCCTCCACTTT. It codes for CASSQQGGDSPLHF.

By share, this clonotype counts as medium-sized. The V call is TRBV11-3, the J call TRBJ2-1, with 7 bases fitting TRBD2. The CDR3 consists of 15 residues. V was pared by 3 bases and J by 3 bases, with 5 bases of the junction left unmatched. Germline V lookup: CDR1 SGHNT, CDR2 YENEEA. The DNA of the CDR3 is TGTGCCAGCAGCTTGGGCGCGGGGGACTACAATGAGCAGTTCTTC. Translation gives CASSLGAGDYNEQFF.